The sequence of this T cell receptor (beta chain) was determined in a study of T cells in localized non-small cell lung cancer. The table came from immunoSEQ multiplex PCR; TCRdb's copy has only in-frame clones and leaves some out. Here the sample spans approximately 41,000 clones, 86% being singletons. Concerning this clone: As yet, its antigen is unknown.

Germline loops: CDR1 LNHDA, CDR2 SQIVND (reference sequence). V lost 4 bases and J 6 bases, leaving 13 bases between the germline ends. The CDR3 is made up of 13 amino acids. General study results and limits: Clonality peaked in uninvolved adjacent lung rather than tumor. Only one tumor region went through sequencing, so heterogeneity may still be there.

The sequence derives from a male donor at least 60 years old with stage II lung adenocarcinoma. The specimen was peripheral blood mononuclear cells, collected before any cancer treatment. The chain recombines TRBV19 with TRBJ2-7, with a weak D call TRBD1 (6 bases). Here the CDR3 DNA reads TGTGCCAGTAGTAAGGCAGGGGTGAGCGAGCAGTACTTC. The encoded protein is CASSKAGVSEQYF.